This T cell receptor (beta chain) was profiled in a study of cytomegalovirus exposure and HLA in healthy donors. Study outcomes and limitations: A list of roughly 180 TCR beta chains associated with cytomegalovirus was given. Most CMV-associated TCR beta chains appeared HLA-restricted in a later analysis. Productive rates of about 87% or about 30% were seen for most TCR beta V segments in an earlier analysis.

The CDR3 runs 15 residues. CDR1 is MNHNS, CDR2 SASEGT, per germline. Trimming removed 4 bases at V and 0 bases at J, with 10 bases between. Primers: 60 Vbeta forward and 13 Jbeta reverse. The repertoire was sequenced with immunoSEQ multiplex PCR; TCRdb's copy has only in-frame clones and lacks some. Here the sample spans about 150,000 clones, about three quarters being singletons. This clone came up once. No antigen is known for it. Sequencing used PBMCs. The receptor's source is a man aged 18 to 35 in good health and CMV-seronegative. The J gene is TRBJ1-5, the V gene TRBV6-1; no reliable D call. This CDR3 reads CASSGRLNSNQPQHF. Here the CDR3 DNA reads TGTGCCAGCAGTGGGAGACTGAATAGCAATCAGCCCCAGCATTTT.